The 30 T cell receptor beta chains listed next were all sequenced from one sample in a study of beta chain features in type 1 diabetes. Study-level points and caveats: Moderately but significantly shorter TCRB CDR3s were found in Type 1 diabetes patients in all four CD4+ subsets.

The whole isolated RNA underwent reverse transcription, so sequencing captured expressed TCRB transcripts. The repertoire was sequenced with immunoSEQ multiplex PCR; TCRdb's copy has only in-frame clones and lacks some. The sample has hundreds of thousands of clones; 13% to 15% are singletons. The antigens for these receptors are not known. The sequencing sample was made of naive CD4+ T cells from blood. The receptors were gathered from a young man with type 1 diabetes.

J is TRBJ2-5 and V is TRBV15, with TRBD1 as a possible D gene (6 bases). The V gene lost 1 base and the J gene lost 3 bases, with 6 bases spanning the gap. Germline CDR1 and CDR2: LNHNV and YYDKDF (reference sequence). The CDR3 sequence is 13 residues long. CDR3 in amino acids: CATSRGTEETQYF. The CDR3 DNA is TGTGCCACCAGCAGAGGGACAGAAGAGACCCAGTACTTC.

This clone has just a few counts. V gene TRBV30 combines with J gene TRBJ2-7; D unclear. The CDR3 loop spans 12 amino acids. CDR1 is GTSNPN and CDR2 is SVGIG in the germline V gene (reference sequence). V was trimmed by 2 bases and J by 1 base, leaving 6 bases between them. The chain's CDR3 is CAWSTSSYEQYF. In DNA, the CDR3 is TGTGCCTGGAGTACCAGTTCCTACGAGCAGTACTTC.

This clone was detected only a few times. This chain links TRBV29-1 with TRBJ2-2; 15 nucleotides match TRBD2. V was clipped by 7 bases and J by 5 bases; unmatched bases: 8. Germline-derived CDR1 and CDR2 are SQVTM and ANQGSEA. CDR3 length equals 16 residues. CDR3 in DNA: TGCAGCGCGAAAGGACTAGCGGGAGGGCCTACCGGGGAGCTGTTTTTT. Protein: CSAKGLAGGPTGELFF.

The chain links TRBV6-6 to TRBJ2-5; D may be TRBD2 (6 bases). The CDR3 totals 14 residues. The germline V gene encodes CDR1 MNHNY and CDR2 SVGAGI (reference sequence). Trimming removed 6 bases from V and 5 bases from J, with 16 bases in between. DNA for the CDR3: TGTGCCAGCAGCCCCTCGCGGGGCGGGGAGACCCAGTACTTC. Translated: CASSPSRGGETQYF.

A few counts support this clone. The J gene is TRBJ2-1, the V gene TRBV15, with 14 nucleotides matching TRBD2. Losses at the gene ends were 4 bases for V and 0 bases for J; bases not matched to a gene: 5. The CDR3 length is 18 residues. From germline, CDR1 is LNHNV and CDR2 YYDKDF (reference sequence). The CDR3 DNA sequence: TGTGCCACCAGCACCCTGACTAGCGGGAGGGCCTCCTACAATGAGCAGTTCTTC. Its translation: CATSTLTSGRASYNEQFF.

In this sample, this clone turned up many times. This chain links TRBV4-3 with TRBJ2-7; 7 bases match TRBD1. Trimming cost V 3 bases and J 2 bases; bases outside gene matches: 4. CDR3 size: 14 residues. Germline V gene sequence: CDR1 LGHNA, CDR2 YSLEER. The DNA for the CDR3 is TGCGCCAGCAGCCAGAGTGACAGGGCCTACGAGCAGTACTTC. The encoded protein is CASSQSDRAYEQYF.

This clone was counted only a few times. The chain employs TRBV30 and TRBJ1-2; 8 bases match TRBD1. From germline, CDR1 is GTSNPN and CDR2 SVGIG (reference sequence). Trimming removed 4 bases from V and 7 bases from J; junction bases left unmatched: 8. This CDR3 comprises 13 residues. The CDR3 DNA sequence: TGTGCCTGGACCCCGGGACAGGCGGGTGGCTACACCTTC. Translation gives CAWTPGQAGGYTF.

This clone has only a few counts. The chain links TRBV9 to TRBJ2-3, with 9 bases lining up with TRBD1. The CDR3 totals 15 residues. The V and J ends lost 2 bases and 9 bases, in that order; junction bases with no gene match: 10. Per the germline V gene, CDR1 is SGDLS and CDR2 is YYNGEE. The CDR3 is CASSVRDRVEGTQYF. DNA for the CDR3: TGTGCCAGCAGCGTTCGGGACAGGGTGGAGGGAACGCAGTATTTT.

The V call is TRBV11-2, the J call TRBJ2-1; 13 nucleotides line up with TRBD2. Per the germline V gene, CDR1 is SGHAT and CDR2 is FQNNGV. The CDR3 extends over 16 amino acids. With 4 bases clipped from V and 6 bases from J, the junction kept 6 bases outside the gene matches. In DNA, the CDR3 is TGTGCCAGCAGCTCTCGGACTAGCGGGAGTCTCAATGAGCAGTTCTTC. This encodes CASSSRTSGSLNEQFF.

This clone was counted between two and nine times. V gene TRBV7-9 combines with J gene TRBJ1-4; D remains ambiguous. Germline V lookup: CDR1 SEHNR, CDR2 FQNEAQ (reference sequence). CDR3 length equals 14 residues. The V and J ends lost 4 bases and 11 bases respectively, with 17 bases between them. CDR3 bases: TGTGCCAGCAGCTCTTGGGCCGGGGTGGTCAAACTGTTTTTT. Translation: CASSSWAGVVKLFF. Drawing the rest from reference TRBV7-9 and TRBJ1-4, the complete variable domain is DTGVSQNPRHKITKRGQNVTFRCDPISEHNRLYWYRQTLGQGPEFLTYFQNEAQLEKSRLLSDRFSAERPKGSFSTLEIQRTEQGDSAMYLCASSSWAGVVKLFFGSGTQLSVL.

CDR3 amino acids: CASSDRRAVSREQYF. CDR3 nucleotide sequence: TGTGCCAGCAGTGACCGACGAGCGGTCTCTAGGGAGCAGTACTTC. The chain recombines TRBV2 with TRBJ2-7; D is possibly TRBD2 (5 bases). CDR3 length: 15 amino acids. The V end lost 3 bases, the J end lost 7 bases, and 19 bases lay between the germline ends. Germline CDR1 SNHLY, CDR2 FYNNEI.

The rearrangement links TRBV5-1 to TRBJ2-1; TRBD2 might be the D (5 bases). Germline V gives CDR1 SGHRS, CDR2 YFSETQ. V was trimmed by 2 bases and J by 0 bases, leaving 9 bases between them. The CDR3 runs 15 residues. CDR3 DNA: TGCGCCAGCAGCTTAAAGCGGAGCTCCTACAATGAGCAGTTCTTC. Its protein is CASSLKRSSYNEQFF.

The CDR3 reads CASSPSSLAGGREQFF. The DNA for the CDR3 is TGTGCCAGCTCACCATCTTCGCTAGCGGGAGGACGGGAGCAGTTCTTC. The chain couples TRBV18 to TRBJ2-1, with 11 positions matching TRBD2. V lost 2 bases and J lost 10; bases outside the gene matches: 10. The germline V gene has CDR1 KGHSH and CDR2 LQKENI. The CDR3 covers 16 residues.

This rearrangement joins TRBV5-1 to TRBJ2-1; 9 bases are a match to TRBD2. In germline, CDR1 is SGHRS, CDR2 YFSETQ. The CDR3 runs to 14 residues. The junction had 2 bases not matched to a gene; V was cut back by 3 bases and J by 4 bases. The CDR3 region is CASSSSGAYNEQFF. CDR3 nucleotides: TGCGCCAGCAGCTCTAGCGGGGCGTACAATGAGCAGTTCTTC.

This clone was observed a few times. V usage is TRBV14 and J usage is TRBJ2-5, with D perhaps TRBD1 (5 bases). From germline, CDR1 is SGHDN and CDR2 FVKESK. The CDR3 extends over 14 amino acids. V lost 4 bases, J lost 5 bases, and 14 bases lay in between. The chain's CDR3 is CASSRQWSRETQYF. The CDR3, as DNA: TGTGCCAGCAGCCGACAGTGGTCACGGGAGACCCAGTACTTC.

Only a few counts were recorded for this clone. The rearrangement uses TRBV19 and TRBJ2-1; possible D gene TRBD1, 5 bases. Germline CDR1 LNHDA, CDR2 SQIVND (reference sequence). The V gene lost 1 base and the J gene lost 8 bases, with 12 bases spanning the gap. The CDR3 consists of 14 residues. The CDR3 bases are TGTGCCAGTAGTATAGTCAGGGCCACGGATGAGCAGTTCTTC. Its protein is CASSIVRATDEQFF. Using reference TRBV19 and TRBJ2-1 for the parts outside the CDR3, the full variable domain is DGGITQSPKYLFRKEGQNVTLSCEQNLNHDAMYWYRQDPGQGLRLIYYSQIVNDFQKGDIAEGYSVSREKKESFPLTVTSAQKNPTAFYLCASSIVRATDEQFFGPGTRLTVL.

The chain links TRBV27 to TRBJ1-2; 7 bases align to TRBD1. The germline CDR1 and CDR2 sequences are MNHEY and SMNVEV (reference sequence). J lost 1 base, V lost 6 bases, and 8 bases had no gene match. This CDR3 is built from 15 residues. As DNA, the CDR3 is TGTGCCAGCAGCAAAATGGACAGGCTTAACTATGGCTACACCTTC. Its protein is CASSKMDRLNYGYTF.

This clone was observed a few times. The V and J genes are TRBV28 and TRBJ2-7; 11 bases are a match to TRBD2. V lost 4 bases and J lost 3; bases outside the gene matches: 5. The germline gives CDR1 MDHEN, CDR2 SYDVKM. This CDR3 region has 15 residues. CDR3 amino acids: CASSSGLAGLYEQYF. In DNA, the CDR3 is TGTGCCAGCAGTTCAGGACTAGCGGGTCTCTACGAGCAGTACTTC.

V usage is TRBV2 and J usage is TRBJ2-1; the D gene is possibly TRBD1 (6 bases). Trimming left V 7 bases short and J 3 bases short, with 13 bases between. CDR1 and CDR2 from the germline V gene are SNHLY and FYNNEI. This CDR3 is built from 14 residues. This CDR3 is CASNGQISYNEQFF. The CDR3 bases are TGTGCCAGCAACGGACAGATAAGCTACAATGAGCAGTTCTTC.

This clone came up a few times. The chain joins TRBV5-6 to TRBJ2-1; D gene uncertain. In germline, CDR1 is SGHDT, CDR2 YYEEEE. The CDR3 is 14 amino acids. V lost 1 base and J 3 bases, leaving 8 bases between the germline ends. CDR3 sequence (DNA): TGTGCCAGCAGCTTGTACGTCGGCTACAATGAGCAGTTCTTC. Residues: CASSLYVGYNEQFF.

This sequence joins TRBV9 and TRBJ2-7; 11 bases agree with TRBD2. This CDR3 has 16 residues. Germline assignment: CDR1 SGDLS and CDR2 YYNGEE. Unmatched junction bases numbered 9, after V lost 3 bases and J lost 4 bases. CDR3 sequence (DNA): TGTGCCAGCAGCGCAGGGGCAGGGACTAGCGGATACGAGCAGTACTTC. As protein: CASSAGAGTSGYEQYF.

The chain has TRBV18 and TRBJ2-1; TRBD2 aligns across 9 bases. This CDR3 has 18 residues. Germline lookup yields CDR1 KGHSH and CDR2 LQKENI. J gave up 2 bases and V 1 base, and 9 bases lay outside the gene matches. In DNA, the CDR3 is TGTGCCAGCTCACCACGGGTCGCCGCTAGCGGGACCTACAATGAGCAGTTCTTC. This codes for CASSPRVAASGTYNEQFF. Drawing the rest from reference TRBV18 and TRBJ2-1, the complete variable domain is NAGVMQNPRHLVRRRGQEARLRCSPMKGHSHVYWYRQLPEEGLKFMVYLQKENIIDESGMPKERFSAEFPKEGPSILRIQQVVRGDSAAYFCASSPRVAASGTYNEQFFGPGTRLTVL.

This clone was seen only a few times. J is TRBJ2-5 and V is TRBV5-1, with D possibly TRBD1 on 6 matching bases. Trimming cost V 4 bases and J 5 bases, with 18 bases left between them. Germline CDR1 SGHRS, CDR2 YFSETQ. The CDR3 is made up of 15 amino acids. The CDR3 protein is CASSLKQGSAETQYF. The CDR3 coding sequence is TGCGCCAGCAGCCTAAAACAGGGATCCGCGGAGACCCAGTACTTC.

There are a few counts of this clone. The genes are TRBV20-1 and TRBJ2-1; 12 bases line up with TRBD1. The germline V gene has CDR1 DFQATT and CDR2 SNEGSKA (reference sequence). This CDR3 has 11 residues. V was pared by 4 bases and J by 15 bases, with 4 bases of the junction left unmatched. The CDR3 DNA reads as TGCAGTGCTATGGGACAGGGGGCCCCGTTCTTC. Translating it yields CSAMGQGAPFF.

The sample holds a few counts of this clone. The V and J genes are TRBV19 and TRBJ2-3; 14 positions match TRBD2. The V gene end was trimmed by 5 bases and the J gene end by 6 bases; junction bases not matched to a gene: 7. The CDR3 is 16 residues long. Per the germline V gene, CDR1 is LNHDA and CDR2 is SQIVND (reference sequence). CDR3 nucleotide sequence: TGTGCCAGTAGTCCCGGGACTAGCGGGAGATGGGATACGCAGTATTTT. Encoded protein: CASSPGTSGRWDTQYF.

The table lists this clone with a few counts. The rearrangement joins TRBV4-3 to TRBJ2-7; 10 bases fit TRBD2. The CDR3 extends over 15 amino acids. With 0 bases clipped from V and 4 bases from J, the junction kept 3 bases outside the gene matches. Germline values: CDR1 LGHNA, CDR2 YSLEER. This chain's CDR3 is CASSQDPAGGYEQYF. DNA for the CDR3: TGCGCCAGCAGCCAAGATCCAGCGGGAGGGTACGAGCAGTACTTC.

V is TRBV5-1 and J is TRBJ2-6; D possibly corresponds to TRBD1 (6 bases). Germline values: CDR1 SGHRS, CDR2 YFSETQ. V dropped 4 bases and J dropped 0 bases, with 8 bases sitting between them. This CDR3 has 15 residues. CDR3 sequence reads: CASSRTASGANVLTF. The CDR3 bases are TGCGCCAGCAGCAGGACAGCCTCTGGGGCCAACGTCCTGACTTTC.

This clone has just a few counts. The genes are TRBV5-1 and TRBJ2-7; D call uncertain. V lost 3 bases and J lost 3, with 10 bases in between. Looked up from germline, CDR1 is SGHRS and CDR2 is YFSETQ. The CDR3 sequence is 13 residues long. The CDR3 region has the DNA TGCGCCAGCAGCTCGCGGATGAACTACGAGCAGTACTTC. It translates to CASSSRMNYEQYF.

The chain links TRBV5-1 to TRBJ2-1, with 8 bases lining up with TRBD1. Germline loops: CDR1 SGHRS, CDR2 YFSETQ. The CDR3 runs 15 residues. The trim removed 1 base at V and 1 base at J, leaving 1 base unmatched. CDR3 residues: CASSLNRGSYNEQFF. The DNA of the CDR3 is TGCGCCAGCAGCTTGAACAGGGGGTCCTACAATGAGCAGTTCTTC.

CDR3 protein: CASSPGTGYTIQYF. CDR3 in DNA: TGTGCCAGCTCACCAGGGACAGGGTACACCATTCAGTACTTC. This sequence joins TRBV18 and TRBJ2-4; 9 positions match TRBD1. Germline CDR1 KGHSH, CDR2 LQKENI. The V and J ends lost 2 bases and 9 bases, in that order; junction bases with no gene match: 5. The CDR3 sequence is 14 residues long. The full variable domain, with the rest looked up from reference TRBV18 and TRBJ2-4, is NAGVMQNPRHLVRRRGQEARLRCSPMKGHSHVYWYRQLPEEGLKFMVYLQKENIIDESGMPKERFSAEFPKEGPSILRIQQVVRGDSAAYFCASSPGTGYTIQYFGAGTRLSVL.